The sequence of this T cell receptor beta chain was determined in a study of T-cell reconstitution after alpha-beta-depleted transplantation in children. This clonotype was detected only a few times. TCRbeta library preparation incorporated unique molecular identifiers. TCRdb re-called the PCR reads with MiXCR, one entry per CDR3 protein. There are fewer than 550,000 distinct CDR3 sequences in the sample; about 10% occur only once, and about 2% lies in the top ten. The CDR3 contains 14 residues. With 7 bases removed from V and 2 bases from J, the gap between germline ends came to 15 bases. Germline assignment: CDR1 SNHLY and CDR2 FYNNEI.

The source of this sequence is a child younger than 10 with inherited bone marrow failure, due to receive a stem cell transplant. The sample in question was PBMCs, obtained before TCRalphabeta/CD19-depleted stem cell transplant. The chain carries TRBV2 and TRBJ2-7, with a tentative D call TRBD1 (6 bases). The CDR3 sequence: CASTGRQEAYEQYF. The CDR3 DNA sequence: TGTGCCAGCACCGGAAGACAGGAAGCCTACGAGCAGTACTTC.